Shown below are 6 T cell receptor beta chains from a single sample sequenced in a study of T cell responses to AZD1222 COVID-19 vaccine (TCRdb year 2021). Receptor libraries were prepared by the immunoSEQ multiplex PCR assay. Held by TCRdb, this immuneACCESS table contains in-frame sequences only and omits some clones. Under half of the omission traces to an unresolved V gene where checked; the cause of the rest is unknown. Within this sample are 120,000 or so clones, with about 90% of them counted one time only. 8.5% to 12% of the sample is in the top ten clones. Per the publication, the time point label means: baseline before first vaccination. The sample consisted of peripheral blood, taken on day 0 of AZD1222 vaccination. The receptors stem from an adult in good health.

The rearrangement uses TRBV19 and TRBJ1-5, with D tentatively TRBD1 (5 bases). Per germline, CDR1 LNHDA and CDR2 SQIVND (reference sequence). The CDR3 runs 15 residues. Trimming left V 3 bases short and J 3 bases short, with 12 bases between. The DNA of the CDR3 is TGTGCCAGTAGTATCCGACGACAGCCCAATCAGCCCCAGCATTTT. This gives the protein CASSIRRQPNQPQHF.

This chain joins TRBV29-1 and TRBJ2-7; D gene ambiguous. Germline CDR1 reads SQVTM; CDR2 reads ANQGSEA. V gave up 0 bases and J gave up 12 bases, with 3 bases separating them. This CDR3 contains 8 residues. CDR3 DNA sequence: TGCAGCGTTGAAGACGGGTACTTC. Its translation is CSVEDGYF.

The V gene is TRBV4-2, the J gene TRBJ2-7; D is ambiguous. The germline gives CDR1 LGHNA, CDR2 YNFKEQ. The CDR3 sequence is 14 residues long. V was pared by 4 bases and J by 3 bases, with 13 bases between. CDR3: CASSPPGRGYEQYF. CDR3 bases: TGTGCCAGCAGCCCGCCGGGCCGAGGCTACGAGCAGTACTTC.

V is TRBV2 and J is TRBJ1-5; 7 bases agree with TRBD1. Germline V lookup: CDR1 SNHLY, CDR2 FYNNEI. This CDR3 has 13 amino acids. V shed 11 bases, J shed 2 bases, and the junction held 6 bases outside the gene matches. CDR3 coding DNA: TGTGCCTCCCGGACAGGCGGCAATCAGCCCCAGCATTTT. Translating gives CASRTGGNQPQHF. The entire variable domain, with the rest obtained from reference TRBV2 and TRBJ1-5, is as follows: EPEVTQTPSHQVTQMGQEVILRCVPISNHLYFYWYRQILGQKVEFLVSFYNNEISEKSEIFDDQFSVERPDGSNFTLKIRSTKLEDSAMYFCASRTGGNQPQHFGDGTRLSIL.

This clone was observed a single time. The J gene is TRBJ1-1, the V gene TRBV12-3 or TRBV12-4; D is uncertain. V lost 4 bases and J lost 4, with 10 bases in between. This CDR3 is built from 13 residues. CDR3 nucleotide sequence: TGTGCCAGCAGTTGGAGGGTTGGCACTGAAGCTTTCTTT. Its translation is CASSWRVGTEAFF.

CDR3 amino acids: CASSHLSAENTGELFF. CDR3 DNA sequence: TGTGCCAGCTCACACCTCTCAGCGGAAAACACCGGGGAGCTGTTTTTT. The rearrangement joins TRBV18 to TRBJ2-2; D is perhaps TRBD2 (5 bases). The CDR3 sequence is 16 residues long. Trimming shortened V by 4 bases and J by 2 bases, and 14 bases separated the two germline ends. CDR1 and CDR2 from the germline V gene are KGHSH and LQKENI. Combining the CDR3 with reference TRBV18 and TRBJ2-2 gives the whole variable domain NAGVMQNPRHLVRRRGQEARLRCSPMKGHSHVYWYRQLPEEGLKFMVYLQKENIIDESGMPKERFSAEFPKEGPSILRIQQVVRGDSAAYFCASSHLSAENTGELFFGEGSRLTVL.